A selection of T cell receptor beta chains follows, all from one sample in a study of Ad26.COV2.S vaccination and SARS-CoV-2 variants. Profiled with immunoSEQ multiplex PCR; TCRdb holds only in-frame clones, not every one. The sample includes about 420,000 clones, roughly 90% of them seen just once. The sequenced sample was peripheral blood, obtained in a trial of Ad26.COV2.S vaccine versus placebo. The receptors shown here come from a person between 18 and 60 years old who received the Ad26.COV2.S COVID-19 vaccine or a placebo. The CDR3 runs from the conserved cysteine through the conserved F or W. The order of the fields is J gene, V gene, CDR3 protein.

TRBJ1-5,TRBV7-2,CASSFGVANQPQHF
TRBJ1-2,TRBV6-6,CASSPAYHRALNYGYTF
TRBJ1-1,TRBV5-1,CASSLAVGIMNTEAFF
TRBJ2-2,TRBV5-6,CASSWTFSGGVHGGELFF
TRBJ1-6,TRBV7-2,CASSPRDGLSPLHF
TRBJ1-6,TRBV5-1,CASSWGTPNNSPLHF
TRBJ2-3,TRBV5-4,CASSFISVPSTDTQYF
TRBJ2-7,TRBV5-6,CASGFSTGYSYEQYF
TRBJ1-4,TRBV2,CASKETNEKLFF
TRBJ1-4,TRBV28,CASSSDGYDRGGTANEKLFF
TRBJ2-3,TRBV6-5,CASSPRLADTQYF
TRBJ2-7,TRBV6-6,CASSGERSSYEQYF
TRBJ2-7,TRBV10-3,CAISVSDALRGVFSYEQYF
TRBJ2-5,TRBV29-1,CSVPPTGTRGETQYF
TRBJ2-3,TRBV5-4,CASSLEGMSTDTQYF
TRBJ2-5,TRBV27,CASSDPRETQYF
TRBJ1-5,TRBV5-6,CASSFRVSQPQHF
TRBJ1-4,TRBV25-1,CASSEYQGTGGAEKLFF
TRBJ2-5,TRBV15,CATSTPRTSGQETQYF
TRBJ2-3,TRBV5-5,CASSFWASGVSTDTQYF
TRBJ2-3,TRBV7-6,CASSRAGDTQYF
TRBJ1-6,TRBV7-2,CASSLERGPKSPLHF
TRBJ2-3,TRBV6-5,CASKERGSVDTQYF
TRBJ1-5,TRBV24-1,CARRGTGENQPQHF
TRBJ1-3,TRBV7-9,CASSLSAGGNTIYF
TRBJ1-2,TRBV4-1,CASSQDQGVGYTF
TRBJ1-1,TRBV7-2,CASSLMALVGNTEAFF
TRBJ2-3,TRBV7-8,CASTLAGTDTQYF
TRBJ1-5,TRBV30,CAWSVLAGRNQPQHF
TRBJ2-7,TRBV30,CAWSGDSFTLEQYF
TRBJ2-1,TRBV5-1,CASSPEWRGGNNEQFF
TRBJ2-5,TRBV14,CASSQDFRGRGQQETQYF
TRBJ2-5,TRBV28,CASSPPQGTFSQGRETQYF
TRBJ2-7,TRBV6-5,CASSSDRFPYEQYF
TRBJ1-1,TRBV27,CASSLYPPEGYTEAFF
TRBJ2-2,TRBV7-6,CASSWTGGATGELFF
TRBJ2-2,TRBV7-3,CASSTPNTGELFF
TRBJ2-7,TRBV5-8,CASSPPPGIAAGLF
TRBJ1-2,TRBV5-1,CASSFEQNYGYTF
TRBJ1-1,TRBV28,CASMGHPPTEAFF
TRBJ2-7,TRBV19,CASSIGTGVSYEQYF
TRBJ2-5,TRBV27,CASSPLLERGQETQYF
TRBJ2-4,TRBV7-9,CASSSSRDRDSIAKNIQYF
TRBJ1-2,TRBV4-3,CASSPGTNYGYTF